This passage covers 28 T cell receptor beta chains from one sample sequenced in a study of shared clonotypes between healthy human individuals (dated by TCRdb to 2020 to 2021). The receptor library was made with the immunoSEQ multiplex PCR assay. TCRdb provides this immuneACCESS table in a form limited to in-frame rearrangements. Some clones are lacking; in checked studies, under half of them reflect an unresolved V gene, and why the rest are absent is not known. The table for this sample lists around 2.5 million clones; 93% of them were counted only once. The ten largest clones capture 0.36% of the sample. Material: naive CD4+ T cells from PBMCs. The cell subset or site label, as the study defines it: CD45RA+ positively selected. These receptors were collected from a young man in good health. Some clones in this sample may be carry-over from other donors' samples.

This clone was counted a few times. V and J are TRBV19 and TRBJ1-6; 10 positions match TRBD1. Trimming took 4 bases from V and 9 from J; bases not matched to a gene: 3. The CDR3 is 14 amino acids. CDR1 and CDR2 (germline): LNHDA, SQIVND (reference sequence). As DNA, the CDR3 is TGTGCCAGTAGTAGCCGGGACAGGGGTTCACCCCTCCACTTT. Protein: CASSSRDRGSPLHF. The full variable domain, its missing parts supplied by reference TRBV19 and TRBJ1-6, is DGGITQSPKYLFRKEGQNVTLSCEQNLNHDAMYWYRQDPGQGLRLIYYSQIVNDFQKGDIAEGYSVSREKKESFPLTVTSAQKNPTAFYLCASSSRDRGSPLHFGNGTRLTVT.

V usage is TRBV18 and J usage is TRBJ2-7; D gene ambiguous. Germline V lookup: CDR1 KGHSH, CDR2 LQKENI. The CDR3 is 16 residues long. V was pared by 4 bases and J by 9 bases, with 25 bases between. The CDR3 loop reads CASSLGGPTGMIGQYF. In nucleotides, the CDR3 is TGTGCCAGCTCACTAGGTGGACCCACTGGTATGATAGGGCAGTACTTC. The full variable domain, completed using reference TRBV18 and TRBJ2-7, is NAGVMQNPRHLVRRRGQEARLRCSPMKGHSHVYWYRQLPEEGLKFMVYLQKENIIDESGMPKERFSAEFPKEGPSILRIQQVVRGDSAAYFCASSLGGPTGMIGQYFGPGTRLTVT.

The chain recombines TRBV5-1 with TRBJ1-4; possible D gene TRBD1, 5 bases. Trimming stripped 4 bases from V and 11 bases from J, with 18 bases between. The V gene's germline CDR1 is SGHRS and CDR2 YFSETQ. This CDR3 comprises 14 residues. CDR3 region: CASSPPLGTRKLFF. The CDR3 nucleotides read TGCGCCAGCAGCCCGCCCCTCGGGACGAGGAAACTGTTTTTT.

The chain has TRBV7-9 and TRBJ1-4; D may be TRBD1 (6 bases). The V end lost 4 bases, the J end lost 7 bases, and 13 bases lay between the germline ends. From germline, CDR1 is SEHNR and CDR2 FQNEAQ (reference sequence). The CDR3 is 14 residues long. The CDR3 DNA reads TGTGCCAGCAGCTCCGGACAGCTCGGTGAAAAACTGTTTTTT. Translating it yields CASSSGQLGEKLFF. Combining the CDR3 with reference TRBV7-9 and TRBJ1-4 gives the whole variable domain DTGVSQNPRHKITKRGQNVTFRCDPISEHNRLYWYRQTLGQGPEFLTYFQNEAQLEKSRLLSDRFSAERPKGSFSTLEIQRTEQGDSAMYLCASSSGQLGEKLFFGSGTQLSVL.

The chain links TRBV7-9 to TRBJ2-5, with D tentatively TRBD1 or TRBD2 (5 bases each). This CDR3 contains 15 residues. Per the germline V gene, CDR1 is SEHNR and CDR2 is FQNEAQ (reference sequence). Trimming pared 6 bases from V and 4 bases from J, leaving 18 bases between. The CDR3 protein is CASSLNSGTVETQYF. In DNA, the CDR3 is TGTGCCAGCAGTCTTAACTCTGGGACCGTAGAGACCCAGTACTTC.

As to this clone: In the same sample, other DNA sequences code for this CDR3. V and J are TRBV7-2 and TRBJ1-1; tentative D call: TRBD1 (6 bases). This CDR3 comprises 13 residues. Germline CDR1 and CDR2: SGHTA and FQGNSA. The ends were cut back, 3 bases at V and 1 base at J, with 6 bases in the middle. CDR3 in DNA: TGTGCCAGCAGCTTGGACAGGAACACTGAAGCTTTCTTT. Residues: CASSLDRNTEAFF.

DNA for the CDR3: TGTGCCAGCAGCTCCCTAGGGGACTACGGAAGTTCCACAGATACGCAGTATTTT. Amino acids: CASSSLGDYGSSTDTQYF. This rearrangement joins TRBV7-3 to TRBJ2-3; TRBD2 agrees at 7 bases. Germline V gene data show CDR1 as SGHTA and CDR2 as FQGTGA. Trimming at V came to 4 bases and at J to 2 bases, leaving 15 bases not matched to a gene. This CDR3 region has 18 residues.

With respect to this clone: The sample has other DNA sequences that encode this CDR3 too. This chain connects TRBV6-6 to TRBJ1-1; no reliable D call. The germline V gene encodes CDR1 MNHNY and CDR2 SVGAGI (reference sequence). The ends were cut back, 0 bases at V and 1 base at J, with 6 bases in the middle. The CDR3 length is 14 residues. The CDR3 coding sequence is TGTGCCAGCAGTTACTCCGGATGGAACACTGAAGCTTTCTTT. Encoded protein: CASSYSGWNTEAFF.

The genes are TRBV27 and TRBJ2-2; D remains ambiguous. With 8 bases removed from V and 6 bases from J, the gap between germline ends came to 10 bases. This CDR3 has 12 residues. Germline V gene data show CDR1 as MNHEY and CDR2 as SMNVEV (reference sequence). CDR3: CASRRVPGELFF. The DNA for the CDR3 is TGTGCCAGCCGTAGGGTACCCGGGGAGCTGTTTTTT.

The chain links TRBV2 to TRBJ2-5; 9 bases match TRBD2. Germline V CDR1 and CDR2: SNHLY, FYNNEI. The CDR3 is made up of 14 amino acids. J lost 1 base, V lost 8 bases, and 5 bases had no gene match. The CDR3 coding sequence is TGTGCCAGCCGGCGGGAGGGGTCCCAAGAGACCCAGTACTTC. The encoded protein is CASRREGSQETQYF.

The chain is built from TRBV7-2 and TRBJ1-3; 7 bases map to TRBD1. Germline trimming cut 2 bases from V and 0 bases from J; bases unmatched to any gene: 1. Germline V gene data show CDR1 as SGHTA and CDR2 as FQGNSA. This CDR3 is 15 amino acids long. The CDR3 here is CASSLRGLSGNTIYF. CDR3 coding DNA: TGTGCCAGCAGCTTAAGGGGGCTCTCTGGAAACACCATATATTTT.

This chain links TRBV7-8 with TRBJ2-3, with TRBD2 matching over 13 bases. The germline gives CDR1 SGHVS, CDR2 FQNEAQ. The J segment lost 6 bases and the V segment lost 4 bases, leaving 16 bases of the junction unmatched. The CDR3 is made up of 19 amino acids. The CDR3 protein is CASSSRGTSGTLGWDTQYF. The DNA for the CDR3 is TGTGCCAGCAGCTCTAGGGGGACTAGCGGGACCTTAGGTTGGGATACGCAGTATTTT.

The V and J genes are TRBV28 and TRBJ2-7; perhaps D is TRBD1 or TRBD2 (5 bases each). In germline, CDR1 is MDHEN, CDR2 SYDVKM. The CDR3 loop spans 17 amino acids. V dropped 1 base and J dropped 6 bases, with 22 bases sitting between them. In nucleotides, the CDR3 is TGTGCCAGCAGTTTATTTTTGAGGTTGGCAGATGGGGGCGAGCAGTACTTC. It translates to CASSLFLRLADGGEQYF.

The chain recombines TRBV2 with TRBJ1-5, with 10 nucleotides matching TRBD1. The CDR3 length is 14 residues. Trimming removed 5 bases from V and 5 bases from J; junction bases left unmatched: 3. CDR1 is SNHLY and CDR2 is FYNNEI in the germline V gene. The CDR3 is CASSLTGGDQPQHF. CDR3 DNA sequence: TGTGCCAGCAGTTTGACAGGGGGCGATCAGCCCCAGCATTTT. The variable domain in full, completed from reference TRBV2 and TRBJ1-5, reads EPEVTQTPSHQVTQMGQEVILRCVPISNHLYFYWYRQILGQKVEFLVSFYNNEISEKSEIFDDQFSVERPDGSNFTLKIRSTKLEDSAMYFCASSLTGGDQPQHFGDGTRLSIL.

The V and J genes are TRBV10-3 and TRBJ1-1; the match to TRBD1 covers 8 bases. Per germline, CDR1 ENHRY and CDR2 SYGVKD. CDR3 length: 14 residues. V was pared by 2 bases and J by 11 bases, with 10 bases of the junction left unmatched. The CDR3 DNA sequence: TGTGCCATCAGTGAGAGAGGACAGGGTAATCGCGCTTTCTTT. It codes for CAISERGQGNRAFF.

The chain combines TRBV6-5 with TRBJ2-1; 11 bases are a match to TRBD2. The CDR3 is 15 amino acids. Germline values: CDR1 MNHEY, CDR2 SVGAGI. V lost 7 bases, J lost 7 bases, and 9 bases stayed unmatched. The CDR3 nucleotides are TGTGCCAGCAAAATACTAGCGGGAGTGGGGAATGAGCAGTTCTTC. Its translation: CASKILAGVGNEQFF.

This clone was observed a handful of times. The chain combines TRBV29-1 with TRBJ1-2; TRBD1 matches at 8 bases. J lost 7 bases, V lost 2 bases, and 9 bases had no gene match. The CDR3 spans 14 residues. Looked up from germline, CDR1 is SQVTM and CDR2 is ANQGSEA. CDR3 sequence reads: CSVEWQGARRGYTF. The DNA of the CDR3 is TGCAGCGTTGAATGGCAGGGGGCAAGGCGTGGCTACACCTTC.

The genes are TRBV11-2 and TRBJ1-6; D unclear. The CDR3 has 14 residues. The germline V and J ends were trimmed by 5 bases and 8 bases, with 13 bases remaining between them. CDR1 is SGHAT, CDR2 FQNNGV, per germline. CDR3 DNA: TGTGCCAGCAGCGCTAGCGTCCGGGATTCACCCCTCCACTTT. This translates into CASSASVRDSPLHF.

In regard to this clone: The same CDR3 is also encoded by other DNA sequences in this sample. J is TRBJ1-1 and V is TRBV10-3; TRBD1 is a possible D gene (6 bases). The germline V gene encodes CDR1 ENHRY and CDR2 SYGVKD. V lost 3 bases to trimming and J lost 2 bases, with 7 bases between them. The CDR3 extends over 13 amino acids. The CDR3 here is CAISDRGNTEAFF. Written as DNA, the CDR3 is TGTGCCATCAGTGACAGGGGTAACACTGAAGCTTTCTTT.

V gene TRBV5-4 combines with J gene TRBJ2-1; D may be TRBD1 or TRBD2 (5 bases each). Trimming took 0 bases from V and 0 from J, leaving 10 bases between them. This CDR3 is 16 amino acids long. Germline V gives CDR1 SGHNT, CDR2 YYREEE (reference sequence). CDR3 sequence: CASSLGGTSSYNEQFF. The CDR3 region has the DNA TGTGCCAGCAGCTTGGGGGGGACGAGCTCCTACAATGAGCAGTTCTTC.

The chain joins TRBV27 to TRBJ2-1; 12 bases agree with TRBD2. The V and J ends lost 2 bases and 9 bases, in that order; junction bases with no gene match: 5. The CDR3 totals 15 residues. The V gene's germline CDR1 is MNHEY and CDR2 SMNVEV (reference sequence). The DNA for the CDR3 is TGTGCCAGCAGTTTAAGGCTAGCGGGAGGGTTTGAGCAGTTCTTC. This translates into CASSLRLAGGFEQFF.

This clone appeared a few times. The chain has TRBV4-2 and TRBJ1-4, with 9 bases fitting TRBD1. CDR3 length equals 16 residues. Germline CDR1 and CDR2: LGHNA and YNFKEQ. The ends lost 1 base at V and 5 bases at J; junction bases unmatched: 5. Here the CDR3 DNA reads TGTGCCAGCAGCCAAGCCCCCGGGACAGGGAATGAAAAACTGTTTTTT. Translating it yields CASSQAPGTGNEKLFF.

The CDR3 sequence: CASSAYGLAASTDTQYF. The CDR3, as DNA: TGCGCCAGCAGCGCTTACGGACTAGCGGCGTCCACAGATACGCAGTATTTT. This chain connects TRBV5-1 to TRBJ2-3; 10 nucleotides match TRBD2. With V trimmed by 4 bases and J by 2 bases, 10 bases remained unmatched. The CDR3 extends over 17 amino acids. Germline-derived CDR1 and CDR2 are SGHRS and YFSETQ.

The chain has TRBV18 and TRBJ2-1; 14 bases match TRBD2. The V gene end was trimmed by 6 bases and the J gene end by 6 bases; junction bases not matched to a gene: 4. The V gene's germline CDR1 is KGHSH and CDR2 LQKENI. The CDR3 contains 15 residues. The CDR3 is CASSRGTSGSNEQFF. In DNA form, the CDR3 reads TGTGCCAGCTCGCGCGGGACTAGCGGGAGCAATGAGCAGTTCTTC.

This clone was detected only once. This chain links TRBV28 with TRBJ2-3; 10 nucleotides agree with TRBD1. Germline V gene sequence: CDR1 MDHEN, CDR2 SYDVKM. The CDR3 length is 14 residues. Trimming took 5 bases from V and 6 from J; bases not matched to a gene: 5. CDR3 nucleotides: TGTGCCAGCAGTCTACGGACAGGGGGGGATACGCAGTATTTT. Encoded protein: CASSLRTGGDTQYF.

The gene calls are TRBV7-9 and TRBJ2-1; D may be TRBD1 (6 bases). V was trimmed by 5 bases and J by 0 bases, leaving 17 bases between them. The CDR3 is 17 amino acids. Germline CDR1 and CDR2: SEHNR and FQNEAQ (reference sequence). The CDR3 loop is CASSVTQGFDSYNEQFF. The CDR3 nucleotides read TGTGCCAGCAGCGTCACTCAGGGGTTCGACTCCTACAATGAGCAGTTCTTC.

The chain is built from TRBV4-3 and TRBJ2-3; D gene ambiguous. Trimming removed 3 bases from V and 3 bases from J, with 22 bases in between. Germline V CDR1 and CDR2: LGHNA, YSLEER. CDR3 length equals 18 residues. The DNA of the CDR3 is TGCGCCAGCAGCCAGCAACGAAATCAGGTTCTAAGGACAGATACGCAGTATTTT. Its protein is CASSQQRNQVLRTDTQYF.

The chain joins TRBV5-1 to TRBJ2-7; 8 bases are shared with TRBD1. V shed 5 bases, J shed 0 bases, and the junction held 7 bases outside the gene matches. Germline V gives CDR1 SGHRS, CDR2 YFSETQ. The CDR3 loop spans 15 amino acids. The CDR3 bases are TGCGCCAGCAGTTCAGGACAGGGTGACTCCTACGAGCAGTACTTC. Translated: CASSSGQGDSYEQYF.